The clone carrying this T cell receptor beta chain was seen once. Some clones are missing from TCRdb's copy, which holds only in-frame ones; the method was immunoSEQ multiplex PCR. In the table there are nearly 95,000 clones, around 96% of which are singletons. The sample belongs to a study of technical replicates of blood from a few donors. Trimming stripped 10 bases from V and 5 bases from J, with 10 bases between. CDR1 MNHEY and CDR2 SVGAGI come from the germline V gene. CDR3 length: 11 amino acids. The receptor was isolated from a human donor in good health. This chain connects TRBV6-5 to TRBJ2-3, with D unresolved. Sequenced material: T cells isolated from PBMCs. This chain's CDR3 is CATRNGDTQYF. The CDR3 coding sequence is TGTGCCACTCGAAACGGAGATACGCAGTATTTT.